The next 25 T cell receptor beta chains were all read from a single sample in a study of blood T cell repertoires in COVID-19. Method: immunoSEQ multiplex PCR; TCRdb's copy keeps in-frame clones and lacks some. There are some 150,000 clones in the sample; approximately 80% occur only once, and about 12% lies in the top ten. Sample: peripheral blood. These receptor sequences come from a woman aged 60-75 years with COVID-19, enrolled during active disease.

The rearrangement uses TRBV6-2 or TRBV6-3 and TRBJ2-3; possibly TRBD2 for D (5 bases). V lost 3 bases and J lost 2, with 12 bases in between. CDR1 is MNHEY and CDR2 is SVGEGT in the germline V gene. The CDR3 consists of 15 residues. The CDR3 region has the DNA TGTGCCAGCAGTTATTCGGGAATCTCCACAGATACGCAGTATTTT. Translating it yields CASSYSGISTDTQYF.

This sequence joins TRBV4-1 and TRBJ1-1; D gene uncertain. This CDR3 has 15 residues. Germline CDR1 MGHRA, CDR2 YSYEKL. V was clipped by 0 bases and J by 0 bases, with 8 bases between them. The CDR3 nucleotides are TGCGCCAGCAGCCAAGAGAACTATATGAACACTGAAGCTTTCTTT. Its protein is CASSQENYMNTEAFF.

The V call is TRBV24-1, the J call TRBJ2-3, with 8 positions matching TRBD2. CDR3 size: 18 residues. Germline CDR1 and CDR2: KGHDR and SFDVKD. After removal of 0 bases from V and 3 bases from J, the junction contained 10 bases not matched to a gene. The CDR3, as DNA: TGTGCCACCAGTGATTTGTTTGGCTCGGGAGGGACAACAGATACGCAGTATTTT. It encodes CATSDLFGSGGTTDTQYF.

In this sample, this clone turned up a few times. The rearrangement joins TRBV5-5 to TRBJ1-2; TRBD1 matches 7 bases. Germline V gene sequence: CDR1 SGHKS, CDR2 YYEKEE (reference sequence). The V segment lost 0 bases and the J segment 7 bases; nucleotides outside the gene matches: 3. The CDR3 is 13 amino acids. CDR3 sequence (DNA): TGTGCCAGCAGCTTGGCCACAGGGGCTGGCTACACCTTC. The encoded protein is CASSLATGAGYTF.

The chain uses TRBV9 and TRBJ1-1, with D possibly TRBD1 on 5 matching bases. The CDR3 runs 17 residues. Germline V lookup: CDR1 SGDLS, CDR2 YYNGEE. V was clipped by 3 bases and J by 4 bases, with 22 bases between them. The CDR3 bases are TGTGCCAGCAGCGACCCAAGGGGAGGGGTTAGGGGCACTGAAGCTTTCTTT. As protein: CASSDPRGGVRGTEAFF.

V gene TRBV7-6 combines with J gene TRBJ2-2; possible D gene TRBD2, 6 bases. Germline lookup yields CDR1 SGHVS and CDR2 FNYEAQ. CDR3 length: 17 amino acids. Trimming cost V 1 base and J 5 bases, with 17 bases left between them. The CDR3 DNA reads as TGTGCCAGCAGCTTAGGGAAAAGCTCCGGACTAACCGGGGAGCTGTTTTTT. Amino acid sequence: CASSLGKSSGLTGELFF.

The chain is built from TRBV5-1 and TRBJ1-2; 11 bases are a match to TRBD1. The CDR3 extends over 15 amino acids. Unmatched junction bases numbered 5, after V lost 2 bases and J lost 5 bases. The germline V gene encodes CDR1 SGHRS and CDR2 YFSETQ. For the CDR3, the DNA is TGCGCCAGCAGCTTAGCCGGGGACAGGGGGTATGGCTACACCTTC. It is translated as CASSLAGDRGYGYTF.

The chain employs TRBV4-2 and TRBJ1-2, with 8 bases matching TRBD1. Germline loops: CDR1 LGHNA, CDR2 YNFKEQ. CDR3 length: 14 residues. Germline trimming cut 1 base from V and 5 bases from J; bases unmatched to any gene: 3. The CDR3 sequence: CASSQGQGAYGYTF. The DNA for the CDR3 is TGTGCCAGCAGCCAAGGGCAGGGGGCGTATGGCTACACCTTC.

V is TRBV3-1 (or the pseudogene TRBV3-2) and J is TRBJ2-2, with a tentative D call TRBD1 (6 bases). The CDR3 sequence is 14 residues long. Trimming took off 4 bases at V and 1 base at J, with 7 bases between the two ends. CDR1 is LGHDT, CDR2 YNNKEL, per germline (reference sequence). CDR3 sequence (DNA): TGTGCCAGCAGCCCGGGACAGAACACCGGGGAGCTGTTTTTT. Its protein product is CASSPGQNTGELFF.

The V gene is TRBV21-1, the J gene TRBJ2-5; the table calls TRBD1, which could not be checked here. TRBV21-1 is recorded as a pseudogene. CDR3 size: 15 residues. The DNA of the CDR3 is TGTGCCAGCACTTTAGCCAGGGGGGCGGAGGAGACCCAGTACTTC. Translation gives CASTLARGAEETQYF.

This chain uses TRBV10-2 with TRBJ2-2; TRBD2 aligns across 7 bases. Germline lookup yields CDR1 WSHSY and CDR2 SAAADI. The CDR3 spans 15 residues. J was trimmed by 0 bases and V by 5 bases; bases with no gene match: 3. This chain's CDR3 is CASSLSGANTGELFF. The DNA of the CDR3 is TGCGCCAGCAGTCTAAGCGGGGCGAACACCGGGGAGCTGTTTTTT.

The chain has TRBV18 and TRBJ1-5; 9 bases map to TRBD1. Trimming at V came to 5 bases and at J to 5 bases, leaving 13 bases not matched to a gene. There are 17 residues in the CDR3. CDR1 is KGHSH, CDR2 LQKENI, per germline. The CDR3 DNA is TGTGCCAGCTCAAACGCTCGCTCGGGACAGGGTGATCAGCCCCAGCATTTT. Residues: CASSNARSGQGDQPQHF. Combining the CDR3 with reference TRBV18 and TRBJ1-5 gives the whole variable domain NAGVMQNPRHLVRRRGQEARLRCSPMKGHSHVYWYRQLPEEGLKFMVYLQKENIIDESGMPKERFSAEFPKEGPSILRIQQVVRGDSAAYFCASSNARSGQGDQPQHFGDGTRLSIL.

The V and J genes are TRBV15 and TRBJ2-3; no firm D call. V lost 0 bases to trimming and J lost 5 bases, with 3 bases between them. The CDR3 has 12 amino acids. In germline, CDR1 is LNHNV, CDR2 YYDKDF (reference sequence). CDR3 loop: CATSRDLDTQYF. The CDR3 coding sequence is TGTGCCACCAGCAGAGACCTAGATACGCAGTATTTT.

The chain combines TRBV11-3 with TRBJ2-2; D call uncertain. CDR1 and CDR2 (germline): SGHNT, YENEEA. CDR3 length: 15 amino acids. V was pared by 5 bases and J by 5 bases, with 15 bases between. CDR3 sequence reads: CASSPDIDHTGELFF. Here the CDR3 DNA reads TGTGCCAGCAGCCCTGACATAGACCATACCGGGGAGCTGTTTTTT.

The chain carries TRBV5-4 and TRBJ1-2; weak D call: TRBD1 (5 bases). CDR1 SGHNT and CDR2 YYREEE come from the germline V gene (reference sequence). V was shortened by 2 bases and J by 0 bases, with 11 bases between the two germline ends. CDR3 length equals 15 residues. The CDR3 region has the DNA TGTGCCAGCAGCTTAGGGGCCACTACTAACTATGGCTACACCTTC. Its protein is CASSLGATTNYGYTF.

The DNA of the CDR3 is TGTGCCAGTAGTACCCGACAGCATACTAACTATGGCTACACCTTC. It specifies CASSTRQHTNYGYTF. This sequence joins TRBV19 and TRBJ1-2; the D gene is possibly TRBD1 (5 bases). CDR1 and CDR2 (germline): LNHDA, SQIVND (reference sequence). The CDR3 has 15 amino acids. Trimming removed 4 bases at V and 0 bases at J, with 12 bases between. The full variable domain, with the rest looked up from reference TRBV19 and TRBJ1-2, is DGGITQSPKYLFRKEGQNVTLSCEQNLNHDAMYWYRQDPGQGLRLIYYSQIVNDFQKGDIAEGYSVSREKKESFPLTVTSAQKNPTAFYLCASSTRQHTNYGYTFGSGTRLTVV.

The chain employs TRBV7-9 and TRBJ2-1; 10 bases are a match to TRBD2. Germline CDR1 reads SEHNR; CDR2 reads FQNEAQ (reference sequence). The CDR3 length is 15 residues. The V and J ends lost 5 bases and 8 bases, in that order; junction bases with no gene match: 9. CDR3 loop: CASSAGLANRDEQFF. In nucleotides, the CDR3 is TGTGCCAGCAGCGCGGGACTAGCGAATCGGGATGAGCAGTTCTTC.

The chain recombines TRBV30 with TRBJ1-2; perhaps TRBD1 as D (6 bases). V was trimmed by 2 bases and J by 6 bases, leaving 16 bases between them. The CDR3 length is 14 residues. The germline V gene encodes CDR1 GTSNPN and CDR2 SVGIG (reference sequence). In DNA form, the CDR3 reads TGTGCCTGGAGTCCGCAGACAGGTTGGGATGGCTACACCTTC. Its translation: CAWSPQTGWDGYTF.

This chain links TRBV6-2 or TRBV6-3 with TRBJ2-4, with 7 bases aligning to TRBD2. With V trimmed by 2 bases and J by 1 base, 8 bases remained unmatched. The CDR3 has 17 residues. The germline V gene encodes CDR1 MNHEY and CDR2 SVGEGT. CDR3 DNA sequence: TGTGCCAGCAGTTACAAGGGACTACCTCTCGCCAAAAACATTCAGTACTTC. Protein product: CASSYKGLPLAKNIQYF.

This sequence joins TRBV29-1 and TRBJ2-1; a possible D gene is TRBD1 (6 bases). Trimming shortened V by 6 bases and J by 5 bases, and 11 bases separated the two germline ends. The CDR3 consists of 12 residues. CDR1 and CDR2 (germline): SQVTM, ANQGSEA. The CDR3 sequence: CSVGGQNNEQFF. The CDR3 coding sequence is TGCAGCGTGGGTGGACAGAACAATGAGCAGTTCTTC.

V is TRBV19 and J is TRBJ1-2; 7 nucleotides agree with TRBD1. The germline CDR1 and CDR2 sequences are LNHDA and SQIVND (reference sequence). V dropped 7 bases and J dropped 2; count of bases not matched to a gene: 10. The CDR3 runs 15 residues. Written as DNA, the CDR3 is TGTGCCAGTATTAAGGGGGCGCGTCTCAACTATGGCTACACCTTC. Its translation is CASIKGARLNYGYTF.

The V call is TRBV3-1 (or the pseudogene TRBV3-2), the J call TRBJ2-2; the match to TRBD2 covers 9 bases. The V gene's germline CDR1 is LGHDT and CDR2 YNNKEL (reference sequence). The CDR3 runs to 18 residues. V shed 4 bases and J 2 bases; nucleotides not matched to a gene: 11. CDR3 bases: TGTGCCAGCAGCCCTCTAAATGGAGCGGGGGGAAACACCGGGGAGCTGTTTTTT. Protein product: CASSPLNGAGGNTGELFF.

This rearrangement joins TRBV18 to TRBJ2-6, with D possibly being TRBD1 (6 bases). The germline V gene has CDR1 KGHSH and CDR2 LQKENI. The CDR3 has 15 residues. V lost 3 bases, J lost 2 bases, and 8 bases lay in between. CDR3 bases: TGTGCCAGCTCACCTCAGGGGCCTGGGGCCAACGTCCTGACTTTC. This encodes CASSPQGPGANVLTF.

V and J are TRBV10-2 and TRBJ1-2; D uncertain. The germline gives CDR1 WSHSY, CDR2 SAAADI. The CDR3 has 13 amino acids. V was clipped by 3 bases and J by 8 bases, with 13 bases between them. The CDR3 here is CASSDGQSEGYTF. CDR3 bases: TGCGCCAGCAGTGACGGTCAGTCGGAGGGCTACACCTTC.

This chain joins TRBV6-6 and TRBJ1-4; maybe TRBD1 (5 bases). The CDR3 consists of 15 residues. Germline assignment: CDR1 MNHNY and CDR2 SVGAGI (reference sequence). V shed 2 bases and J shed 6 bases, with 13 bases lying between them. The CDR3, as DNA: TGTGCCAGCAGTTACGCTCAGGGAAGGGATGAAAAACTGTTTTTT. Protein product: CASSYAQGRDEKLFF.